The source of this T cell receptor (beta chain) is a study of CD8 T cells in ankylosing spondylitis. Whole-study results and caveats: The study identified a TCR beta motif of under ten highly homologous variants that appeared characteristic of ankylosing spondylitis blood.

This clonotype was observed a few times. Its antigen remains unknown. Quantitative molecular-barcoded 5'-RACE generated the TCR beta libraries. TCRdb re-called the 5' RACE reads with MiXCR, one entry per CDR3 protein. The table shows about 540,000 distinct CDR3 sequences, with approximately 12% occurring only once. The TCR comes from a male donor with ankylosing spondylitis. Sequenced sample: blood, either unsorted or a sorted T cell fraction (not recorded which).

Here the CDR3 reads CASSSRSGASSYEQYV. CDR3 in DNA: TGTGCCAGCAGTTCCCGCAGCGGGGCTAGCTCCTACGAGCAGTACGTC. This chain connects TRBV6-2 or TRBV6-3 to TRBJ2-7; 7 positions agree with TRBD2. Trimming cost V 4 bases and J 0 bases; bases outside gene matches: 9. Germline V gene data show CDR1 as MNHEY and CDR2 as SVGEGT. This CDR3 is 16 amino acids long.